This T cell receptor (beta chain) came from a study of shared clonotypes between healthy human individuals. General study findings and limits: Four donors had around 5.5% of their naive CD4 clonotypes in common. Sampling covered blood only; tissue repertoires likely differ.

As concerns this clone: Its antigen is not known.

Terminally differentiated effector memory CD45RA+ cells were excluded from the naive CD8 cells, which were CD45RO-negative and positively selected for CCR7. The donors, healthy adults who were HIV-negative, had experienced no recent acute infections or vaccinations. The assay used deep level. Measured with immunoSEQ multiplex PCR; TCRdb has only the in-frame clones, and not every one. This table has roughly 1,800,000 clones, roughly 95% appearing once. The source material was naive CD8+ T cells sorted from blood. This TCR came from a man between 18 and 29 years old in good health.

The CDR3 spells CASSLGTGGTYEQYF. CDR3 DNA sequence: TGTGCCAGCAGTTTGGGGACAGGGGGCACCTACGAGCAGTACTTC. The V gene is TRBV6-5, the J gene TRBJ2-7, with 12 bases identical to TRBD1. The CDR3 has 15 amino acids. Germline values: CDR1 MNHEY, CDR2 SVGAGI. With V trimmed by 4 bases and J by 2 bases, 3 bases remained unmatched.